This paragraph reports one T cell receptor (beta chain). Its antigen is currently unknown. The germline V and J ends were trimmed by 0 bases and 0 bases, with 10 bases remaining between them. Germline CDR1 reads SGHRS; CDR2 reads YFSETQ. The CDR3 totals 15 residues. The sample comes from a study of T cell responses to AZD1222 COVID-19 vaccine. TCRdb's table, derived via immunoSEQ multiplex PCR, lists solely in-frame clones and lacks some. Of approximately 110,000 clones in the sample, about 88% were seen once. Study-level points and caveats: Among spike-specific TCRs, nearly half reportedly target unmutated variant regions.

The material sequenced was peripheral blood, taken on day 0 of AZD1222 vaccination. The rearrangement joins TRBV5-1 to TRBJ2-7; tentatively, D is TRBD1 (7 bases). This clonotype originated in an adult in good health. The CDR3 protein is CASSLDQGGSYEQYF. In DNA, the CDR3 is TGCGCCAGCAGCTTGGATCAGGGGGGCTCCTACGAGCAGTACTTC. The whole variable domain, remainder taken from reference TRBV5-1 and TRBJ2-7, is KAGVTQTPRYLIKTRGQQVTLSCSPISGHRSVSWYQQTPGQGLQFLFEYFSETQRNKGNFPGRFSGRQFSNSRSEMNVSTLELGDSALYLCASSLDQGGSYEQYFGPGTRLTVT.